The 12 T cell receptor beta chains below were found in one sample sequenced in a study of T cell responses to AZD1222 COVID-19 vaccine. Sequencing used immunoSEQ multiplex PCR; TCRdb keeps in-frame clones, though not all of them. The sample holds 150,000 to 200,000 clones, more than 75% seen once. The input for sequencing was peripheral blood, taken 28 days after the second AZD1222 dose. The receptors were gathered from an adult who received the AZD1222 COVID-19 vaccine.

This chain connects TRBV13 to TRBJ2-1; 12 bases map to TRBD2. This CDR3 has 19 residues. Germline assignment: CDR1 PRHDT and CDR2 FYEKMQ (reference sequence). J gave up 5 bases and V 2 bases, and 13 bases lay outside the gene matches. This CDR3 is CASSLRGASGRAGHNEQFF. The CDR3 DNA reads as TGTGCCAGCAGCTTAAGAGGAGCTAGCGGGAGGGCCGGTCACAATGAGCAGTTCTTC.

The chain links TRBV10-1 to TRBJ1-4; D perhaps matches TRBD1 (5 bases). CDR3 length: 16 amino acids. V was clipped by 2 bases and J by 1 base, with 11 bases between them. Germline-derived CDR1 and CDR2 are WNHNN and SYGVQD (reference sequence). CDR3 loop: CASSEGRGRTNEKLFF. The DNA of the CDR3 is TGCGCCAGCAGTGAGGGTAGGGGACGAACTAATGAAAAACTGTTTTTT.

This clone has just one count. The J gene is TRBJ2-5, the V gene TRBV10-3; 7 bases are shared with TRBD2. With V trimmed by 8 bases and J by 1 base, 7 bases remained unmatched. Germline CDR1 reads ENHRY; CDR2 reads SYGVKD. The CDR3 spans 14 residues. In DNA form, the CDR3 reads TGTGCCATCGGGGGGGTGGTCGGCCAAGAGACCCAGTACTTC. It is translated as CAIGGVVGQETQYF.

This chain uses TRBV6-4 with TRBJ1-1; D is uncertain. CDR3 length equals 14 residues. Trimming stripped 5 bases from V and 4 bases from J, with 14 bases between. Germline V gene lookup returns CDR1 MRHNA and CDR2 SNTAGT. DNA for the CDR3: TGTGCCAGCAGTACCAGGTCCGGTAGCACTGAAGCTTTCTTT. Amino acids: CASSTRSGSTEAFF.

This rearrangement joins TRBV9 to TRBJ2-7; D may be TRBD1 or TRBD2 (5 bases each). There are 15 residues in the CDR3. Trimming removed 0 bases from V and 3 bases from J, with 13 bases in between. Germline V gene lookup returns CDR1 SGDLS and CDR2 YYNGEE. Here the CDR3 reads CASSVGVGEIYEQYF. Written as DNA, the CDR3 is TGTGCCAGCAGCGTAGGGGTGGGGGAGATCTACGAGCAGTACTTC.

The chain links TRBV19 to TRBJ1-2; the D is unclear. Germline CDR1 reads LNHDA; CDR2 reads SQIVND (reference sequence). This CDR3 has 15 residues. Trimming cost V 5 bases and J 3 bases, with 16 bases left between them. In DNA form, the CDR3 reads TGTGCCAGTAGTCTCGGCCAGCCGGACCACTATGGCTACACCTTC. This encodes CASSLGQPDHYGYTF.

The chain has TRBV5-5 and TRBJ2-7; no firm D call. CDR1 SGHKS and CDR2 YYEKEE come from the germline V gene (reference sequence). The CDR3 loop spans 12 amino acids. The V end was cut by 0 bases, the J end by 6 bases, with 7 bases between. The CDR3 nucleotides read TGTGCCAGCAGCTTGGCCAGCTCCGAGCAGTACTTC. This translates into CASSLASSEQYF. The variable domain in full, with the rest retrieved from reference TRBV5-5 and TRBJ2-7, is DAGVTQSPTHLIKTRGQQVTLRCSPISGHKSVSWYQQVLGQGPQFIFQYYEKEERGRGNFPDRFSARQFPNYSSELNVNALLLGDSALYLCASSLASSEQYFGPGTRLTVT.

The table lists this clone with a count of one. This CDR3 reads CSVNLGTSGYNEQFF. The DNA of the CDR3 is TGCAGCGTTAATCTCGGGACTAGCGGCTACAATGAGCAGTTCTTC. The chain employs TRBV29-1 and TRBJ2-1; TRBD2 agrees at 11 bases. The CDR3 covers 15 residues. The V gene end was trimmed by 5 bases and the J gene end by 3 bases; junction bases not matched to a gene: 6. CDR1 and CDR2 from the germline V gene are SQVTM and ANQGSEA.

The chain combines TRBV30 with TRBJ2-2; the D is unclear. The CDR3 consists of 13 residues. Germline CDR1 GTSNPN, CDR2 SVGIG (reference sequence). V lost 1 base to trimming and J lost 4 bases, with 7 bases between them. CDR3 DNA: TGTGCCTGGAGTGAGGCACCCACCGGGGAGCTGTTTTTT. It encodes CAWSEAPTGELFF.

The J gene is TRBJ2-7, the V gene TRBV2; unclear D gene. This CDR3 spans 14 amino acids. V was clipped by 3 bases and J by 5 bases, with 14 bases between them. Germline values: CDR1 SNHLY, CDR2 FYNNEI. Here the CDR3 DNA reads TGTGCCAGCAGTGAGGCAGGAAACGACCACGAGCAGTACTTC. It translates to CASSEAGNDHEQYF.

This chain uses TRBV24-1 with TRBJ2-7, with D uncertain. The CDR3 consists of 15 residues. The germline V and J ends were trimmed by 7 bases and 1 base, with 16 bases remaining between them. CDR1 and CDR2 from the germline V gene are KGHDR and SFDVKD. CDR3: CATSSGLERSYEQYF. In DNA form, the CDR3 reads TGTGCCACCAGCTCTGGGCTTGAACGATCCTACGAGCAGTACTTC.

This chain links TRBV19 with TRBJ1-3; D is undetermined. V lost 5 bases and J 8 bases, leaving 13 bases between the germline ends. The CDR3 consists of 13 residues. CDR1 is LNHDA and CDR2 is SQIVND in the germline V gene (reference sequence). CDR3 DNA: TGTGCCAGTAGTTTCCCAGGTGGGGACACCATATATTTT. Translating it yields CASSFPGGDTIYF.